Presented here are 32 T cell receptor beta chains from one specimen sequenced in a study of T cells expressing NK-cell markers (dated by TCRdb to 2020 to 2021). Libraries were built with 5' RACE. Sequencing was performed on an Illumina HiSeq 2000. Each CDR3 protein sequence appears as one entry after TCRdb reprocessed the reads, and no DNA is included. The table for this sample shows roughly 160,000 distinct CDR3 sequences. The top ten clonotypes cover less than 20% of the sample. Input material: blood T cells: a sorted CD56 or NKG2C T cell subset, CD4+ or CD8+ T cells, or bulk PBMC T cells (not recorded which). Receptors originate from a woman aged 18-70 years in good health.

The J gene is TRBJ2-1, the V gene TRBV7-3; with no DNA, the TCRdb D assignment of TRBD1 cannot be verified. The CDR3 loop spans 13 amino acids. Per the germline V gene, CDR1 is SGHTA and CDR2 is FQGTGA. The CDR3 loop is CASTQGEYNEQFF.

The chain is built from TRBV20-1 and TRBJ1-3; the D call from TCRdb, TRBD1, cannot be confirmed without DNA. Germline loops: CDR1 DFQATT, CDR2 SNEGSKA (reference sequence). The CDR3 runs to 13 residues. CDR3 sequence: CSASPRTGNTIYF.

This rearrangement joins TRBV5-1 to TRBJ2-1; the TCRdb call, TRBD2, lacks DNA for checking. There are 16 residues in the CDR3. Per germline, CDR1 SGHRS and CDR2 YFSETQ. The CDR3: CASSLDGLAGVREQFF.

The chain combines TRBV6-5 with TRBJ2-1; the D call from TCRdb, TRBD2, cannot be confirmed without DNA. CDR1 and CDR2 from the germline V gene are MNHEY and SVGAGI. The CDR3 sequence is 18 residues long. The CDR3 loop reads CASSYSFNGASGDNEQFF.

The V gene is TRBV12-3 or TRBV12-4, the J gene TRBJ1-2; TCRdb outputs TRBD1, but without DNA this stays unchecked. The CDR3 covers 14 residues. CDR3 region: CASMLRDRGYGYTF.

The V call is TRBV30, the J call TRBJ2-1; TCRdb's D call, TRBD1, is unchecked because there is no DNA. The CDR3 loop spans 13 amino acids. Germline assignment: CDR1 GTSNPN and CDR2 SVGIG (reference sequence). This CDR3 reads CAWSPSGYNEQFF.

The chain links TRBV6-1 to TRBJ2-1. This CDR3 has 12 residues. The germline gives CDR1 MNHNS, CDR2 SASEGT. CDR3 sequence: CASSDGSGEQFF.

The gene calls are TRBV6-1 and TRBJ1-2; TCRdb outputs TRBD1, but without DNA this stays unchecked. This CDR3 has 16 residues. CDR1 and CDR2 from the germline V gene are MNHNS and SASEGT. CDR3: CASSRAGAGGYYGYTF.

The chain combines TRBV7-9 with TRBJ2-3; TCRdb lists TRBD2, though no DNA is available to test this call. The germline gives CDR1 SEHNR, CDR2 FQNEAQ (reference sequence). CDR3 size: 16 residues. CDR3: CASSPVAGGPADTQYF.

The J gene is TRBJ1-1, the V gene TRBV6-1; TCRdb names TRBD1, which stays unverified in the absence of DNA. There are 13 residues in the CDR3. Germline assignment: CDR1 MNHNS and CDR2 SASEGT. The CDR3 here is CASTPGGRTEAFF.

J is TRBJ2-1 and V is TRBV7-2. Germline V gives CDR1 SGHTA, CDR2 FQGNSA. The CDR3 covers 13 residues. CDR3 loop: CASSLAGSYEQFF.

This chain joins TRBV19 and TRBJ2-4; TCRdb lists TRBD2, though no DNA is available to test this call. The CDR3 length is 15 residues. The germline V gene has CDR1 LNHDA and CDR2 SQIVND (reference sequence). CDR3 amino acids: CASTLNSGGAGIQYF.

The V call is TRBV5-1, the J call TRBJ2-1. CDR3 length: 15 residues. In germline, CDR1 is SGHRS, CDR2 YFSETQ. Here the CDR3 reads CASSPKTYSYNEQFF.

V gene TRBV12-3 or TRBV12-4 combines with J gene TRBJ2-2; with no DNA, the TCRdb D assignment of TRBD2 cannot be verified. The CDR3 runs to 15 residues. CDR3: CASAPLATNTGELFF.

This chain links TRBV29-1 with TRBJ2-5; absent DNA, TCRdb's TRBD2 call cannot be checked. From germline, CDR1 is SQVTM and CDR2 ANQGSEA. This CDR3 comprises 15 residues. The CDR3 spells CSVEGGLGLQETQYF.

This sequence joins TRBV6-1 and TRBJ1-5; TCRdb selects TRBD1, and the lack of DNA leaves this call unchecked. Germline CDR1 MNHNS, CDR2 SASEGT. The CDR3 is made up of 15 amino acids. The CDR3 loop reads CASRRVGGLNQPQHF.

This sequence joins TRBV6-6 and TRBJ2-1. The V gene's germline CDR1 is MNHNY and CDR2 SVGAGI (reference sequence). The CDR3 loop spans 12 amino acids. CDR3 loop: CASSLAYNEQFF.

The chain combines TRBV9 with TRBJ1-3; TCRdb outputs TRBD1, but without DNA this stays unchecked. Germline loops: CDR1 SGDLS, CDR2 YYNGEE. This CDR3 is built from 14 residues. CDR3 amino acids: CASTPDFTGNTIYF.

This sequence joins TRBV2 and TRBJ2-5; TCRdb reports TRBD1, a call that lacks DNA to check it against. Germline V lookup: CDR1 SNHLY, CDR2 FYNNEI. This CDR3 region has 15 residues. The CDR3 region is CASTPEPGPTGTQYF.

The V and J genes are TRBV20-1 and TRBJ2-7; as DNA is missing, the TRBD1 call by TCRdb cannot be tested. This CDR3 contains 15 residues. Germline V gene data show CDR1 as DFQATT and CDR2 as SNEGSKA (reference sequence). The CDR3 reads CSARGRQQGTGEQYF.

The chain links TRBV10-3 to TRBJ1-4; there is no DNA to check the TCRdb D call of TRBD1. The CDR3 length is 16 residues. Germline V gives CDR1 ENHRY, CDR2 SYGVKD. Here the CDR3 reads CAISESRTGANEKLFF.

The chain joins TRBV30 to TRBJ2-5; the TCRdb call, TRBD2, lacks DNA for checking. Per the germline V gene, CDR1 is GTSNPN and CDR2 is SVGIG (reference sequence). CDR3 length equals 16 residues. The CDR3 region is CAWRTKETGYQETQYF.

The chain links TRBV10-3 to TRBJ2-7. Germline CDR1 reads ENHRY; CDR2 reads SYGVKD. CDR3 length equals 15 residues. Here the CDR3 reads CAISGRTTSSYEQYF.

CDR3 loop: CASSLLTGGYNEQFF. This chain uses TRBV5-6 with TRBJ2-1; the TCRdb call, TRBD1, lacks DNA for checking. The germline V gene encodes CDR1 SGHDT and CDR2 YYEEEE. The CDR3 is made up of 15 amino acids. Full variable domain (rest looked up from reference TRBV5-6 and TRBJ2-1): DAGVTQSPTHLIKTRGQQVTLRCSPKSGHDTVSWYQQALGQGPQFIFQYYEEEERQRGNFPDRFSGHQFPNYSSELNVNALLLGDSALYLCASSLLTGGYNEQFFGPGTRLTVL.

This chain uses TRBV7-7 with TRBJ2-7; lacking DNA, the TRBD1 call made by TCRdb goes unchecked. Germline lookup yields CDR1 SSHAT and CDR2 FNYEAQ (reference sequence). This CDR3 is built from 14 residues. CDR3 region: CASSPGGATYEQYF.

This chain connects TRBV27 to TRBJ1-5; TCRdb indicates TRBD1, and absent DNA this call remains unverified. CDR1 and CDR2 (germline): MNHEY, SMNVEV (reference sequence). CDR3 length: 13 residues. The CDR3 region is CASSPGQIQPQHF.

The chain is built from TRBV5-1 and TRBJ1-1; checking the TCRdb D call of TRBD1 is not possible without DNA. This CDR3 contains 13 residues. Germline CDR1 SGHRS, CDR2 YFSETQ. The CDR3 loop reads CASRDRGDTEAFF.

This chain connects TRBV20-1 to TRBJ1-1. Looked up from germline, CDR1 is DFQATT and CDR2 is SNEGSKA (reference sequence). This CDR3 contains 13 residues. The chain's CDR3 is CSARDQRNTEAFF.

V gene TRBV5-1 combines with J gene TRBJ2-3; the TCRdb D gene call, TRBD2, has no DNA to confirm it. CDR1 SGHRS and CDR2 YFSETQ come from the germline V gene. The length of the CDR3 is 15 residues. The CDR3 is CASRTRAQSTDTQYF.

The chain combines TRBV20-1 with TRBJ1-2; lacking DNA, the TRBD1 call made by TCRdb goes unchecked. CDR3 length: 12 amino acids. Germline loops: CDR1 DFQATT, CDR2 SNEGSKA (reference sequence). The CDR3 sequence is CSATPAGGGYTF.

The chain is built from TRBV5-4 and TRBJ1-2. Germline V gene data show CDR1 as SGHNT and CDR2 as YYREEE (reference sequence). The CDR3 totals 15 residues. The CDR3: CASSTGARSDYGYTF.

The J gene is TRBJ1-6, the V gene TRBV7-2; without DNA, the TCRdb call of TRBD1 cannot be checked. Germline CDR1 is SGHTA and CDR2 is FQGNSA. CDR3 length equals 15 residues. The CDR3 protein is CASSLGGTVNSPLHF.